These 18 T cell receptor beta chains were sequenced from one sample in a study of T cells in Graves' hyperthyroidism and ophthalmopathy. There were TCR beta CDR3 regions amplified from RNA transcripts. TCR CDR3 regions were first amplified by RT-PCR with HTBI primers. TCRdb reanalysed the multiplex PCR reads using MiXCR and keeps one entry per CDR3 protein. The data show approximately 430,000 distinct CDR3 sequences, roughly 15% seen once. The specimen was blood. The receptors shown here come from a man aged 18 to 29 with Graves' ophthalmopathy.

This clonotype has ten or more counts. The gene calls are TRBV18 and TRBJ2-7; D is possibly TRBD1 (5 bases). The CDR3 has 15 residues. Between the trimmed V and J ends, which lost 1 base and 4 bases, there was a span of 14 bases. From germline, CDR1 is KGHSH and CDR2 LQKENI. The CDR3, as DNA: TGTGCCAGCTCACCACGAAGTGGTGGGGCATACGAGCAGTACTTC. Amino acids: CASSPRSGGAYEQYF.

At least ten counts were recorded for this clonotype. The V gene is TRBV6-6, the J gene TRBJ1-4; D is unclear. The V gene lost 0 bases and the J gene lost 8 bases, with 10 bases spanning the gap. The CDR3 has 14 amino acids. Germline V gene sequence: CDR1 MNHNY, CDR2 SVGAGI (reference sequence). CDR3 amino acids: CASSYSGRPEKLFF. As DNA, the CDR3 is TGTGCCAGCAGTTACTCGGGAAGGCCCGAAAAACTGTTTTTT.

The chain couples TRBV11-1 to TRBJ1-1; D ambiguous. Germline V lookup: CDR1 SGHAT, CDR2 FQDESV (reference sequence). Trimming left V 3 bases short and J 0 bases short, with 5 bases between. The CDR3 extends over 13 amino acids. DNA of the CDR3: TGTGCCAGCAGCTTTATGATGAACACTGAAGCTTTCTTT. Translating gives CASSFMMNTEAFF.

This clonotype was detected many times. The chain is built from TRBV20-1 and TRBJ1-6; 10 bases agree with TRBD1. V shed 3 bases, J shed 9 bases, and the junction held 8 bases outside the gene matches. CDR1 is DFQATT and CDR2 is SNEGSKA in the germline V gene (reference sequence). The CDR3 sequence is 15 residues long. The DNA of the CDR3 is TGCAGTGCTAGGTTCGGGACAGGGGTTCTTTCACCCCTCCACTTT. Translation gives CSARFGTGVLSPLHF.

This clonotype was detected many times. The V gene is TRBV18, the J gene TRBJ2-7; D is undetermined. The CDR3 is 14 amino acids. Germline V gives CDR1 KGHSH, CDR2 LQKENI. V lost 0 bases to trimming and J lost 3 bases, with 9 bases between them. In nucleotides, the CDR3 is TGTGCCAGCTCACCACCGTACGACAACTACGAGCAGTACTTC. Encoded protein: CASSPPYDNYEQYF.

The chain links TRBV25-1 to TRBJ1-1; a possible D gene is TRBD1 (5 bases). Germline loops: CDR1 MGHDK, CDR2 SYGVNS. The V and J ends lost 7 bases and 1 base respectively, with 10 bases between them. The CDR3 has 13 amino acids. CDR3 DNA: TGTGCCAGCACCATGGGGGGGAACACTGAAGCTTTCTTT. It is translated as CASTMGGNTEAFF.

The gene calls are TRBV6-2 or TRBV6-3 and TRBJ2-2, with TRBD2 identical over 11 bases. The CDR3 loop spans 15 amino acids. V lost 9 bases and J lost 7; bases outside the gene matches: 10. CDR1 MNHEY and CDR2 SVGEGT come from the germline V gene. CDR3 amino acids: CASSPGTSGIGELFF. CDR3 bases: TGTGCCAGTAGTCCCGGGACTAGCGGTATCGGGGAGCTGTTTTTT.

This clonotype was counted many times. The rearrangement uses TRBV6-5 and TRBJ2-3; unclear D gene. CDR1 is MNHEY and CDR2 is SVGAGI in the germline V gene. V lost 2 bases and J lost 7, with 10 bases in between. The CDR3 loop spans 13 amino acids. The CDR3 protein is CASSYQSQNTQYF. In DNA form, the CDR3 reads TGTGCCAGCAGTTACCAGTCACAGAATACGCAGTATTTT.

This clonotype was recorded at least ten times. The V call is TRBV3-1, the J call TRBJ1-1; D is possibly TRBD1 (5 bases). The V and J ends lost 8 bases and 4 bases respectively, with 14 bases between them. Germline assignment: CDR1 LGHDT and CDR2 YNNKEL (reference sequence). The CDR3 is 13 amino acids. The CDR3 loop reads CASLQSGTTEAFF. The CDR3 DNA follows: TGTGCCAGCCTCCAGTCAGGGACCACTGAAGCTTTCTTT.

This clonotype was found many times. The CDR3 bases are TGTGCCAGCAGTTGGACTAGCGGGCACTCCTACGAGCAGTACTTC. Its protein product is CASSWTSGHSYEQYF. The V and J genes are TRBV6-2 or TRBV6-3 and TRBJ2-7; 11 nucleotides line up with TRBD2. This CDR3 is 15 amino acids long. With 4 bases clipped from V and 0 bases from J, the junction kept 2 bases outside the gene matches. In germline, CDR1 is MNHEY, CDR2 SVGEGT.

This clonotype was detected a few times. The chain combines TRBV19 with TRBJ1-2; D ambiguous. The germline V gene has CDR1 LNHDA and CDR2 SQIVND (reference sequence). The CDR3 is 15 amino acids. The V end lost 3 bases, the J end lost 3 bases, and 14 bases lay between the germline ends. CDR3 DNA sequence: TGTGCCAGTAGTATGCGTGGGCAGTGGTACTATGGCTACACCTTC. It translates to CASSMRGQWYYGYTF.

At least ten counts were recorded for this clonotype. The rearrangement joins TRBV7-3 to TRBJ2-1, with D hard to call. From germline, CDR1 is SGHTA and CDR2 FQGTGA. The length of the CDR3 is 14 residues. V lost 4 bases, J lost 7 bases, and 14 bases lay in between. The CDR3 region is CASSSAESWNEQFF. The CDR3 nucleotides read TGTGCCAGCAGCTCCGCGGAGTCCTGGAATGAGCAGTTCTTC.

There are many counts of this clonotype. The chain recombines TRBV6-6 with TRBJ2-7; D gene ambiguous. The CDR3 has 16 residues. Trimming took off 0 bases at V and 3 bases at J, with 15 bases between the two ends. CDR1 MNHNY and CDR2 SVGAGI come from the germline V gene (reference sequence). This CDR3 reads CASSYSNPSPGYEQYF. The CDR3 DNA reads TGTGCCAGCAGTTACTCGAATCCGTCTCCAGGCTACGAGCAGTACTTC.

At least ten counts were recorded for this clonotype. The V and J genes are TRBV12-3 or TRBV12-4 and TRBJ2-1; 8 nucleotides match TRBD1. The CDR3 runs to 15 residues. The junction had 12 bases not matched to a gene; V was cut back by 5 bases and J by 9 bases. CDR3 amino acids: CASSTGTGRSGEQFF. The CDR3 DNA follows: TGTGCCAGCAGTACCGGGACAGGTCGAAGCGGTGAGCAGTTCTTC.

This clonotype was seen repeatedly, ten times or more. The chain uses TRBV6-1 and TRBJ2-1, with 9 bases that match TRBD1. The CDR3 spans 15 residues. Germline CDR1 MNHNS, CDR2 SASEGT. The ends lost 4 bases at V and 9 bases at J; junction bases unmatched: 10. As DNA, the CDR3 is TGTGCCAGCAGTGGCCGTCCCGGGACAGGGCTTGAGCAGTTCTTC. Its translation: CASSGRPGTGLEQFF.

Points on this clonotype: With a much larger clone just one base away, this may be a read error. V is TRBV29-1 and J is TRBJ1-1; weak D call: TRBD1 (5 bases). Germline CDR1 SQVTM, CDR2 ANQGSEA. The V and J ends lost 1 base and 13 bases respectively, with 13 bases between them. The CDR3 loop spans 11 amino acids. This chain's CDR3 is CSVEGGRGVFF. As DNA, the CDR3 is TGCAGCGTTGAAGGGGGACGGGGAGTTTTCTTT.

The chain couples TRBV10-3 to TRBJ2-3; a weak D match, TRBD2 (5 bases). The germline CDR1 and CDR2 sequences are ENHRY and SYGVKD. Trimming took off 10 bases at V and 1 base at J, with 15 bases between the two ends. The CDR3 is made up of 14 amino acids. CDR3 amino acids: CATRTGIGTDTQYF. CDR3 sequence (DNA): TGTGCCACCCGCACCGGGATAGGCACAGATACGCAGTATTTT.

This clonotype was seen many times. The rearrangement uses TRBV3-1 and TRBJ2-3; tentative D call: TRBD2 (5 bases). The CDR3 spans 15 residues. The germline CDR1 and CDR2 sequences are LGHDT and YNNKEL (reference sequence). Trimming stripped 1 base from V and 6 bases from J, with 14 bases between. CDR3 loop: CASSQVSRGMDTQYF. CDR3 DNA sequence: TGTGCCAGCAGCCAAGTATCAAGAGGGATGGATACGCAGTATTTT.